These 13 T cell receptor beta chains were all obtained from the same sample, sequenced in a study of technical replicates of blood from four donors. Libraries were prepared by immunoSEQ multiplex PCR; TCRdb keeps only in-frame clonotypes and omits some of them. The sample lists around 61,000 clones, around 85% occurring once. The sequenced material came from PBMCs. Source of these receptors: a human donor in good health. Some clones in this sample may be carry-over from other donors' samples.

The rearrangement uses TRBV5-4 and TRBJ1-2, with 9 positions matching TRBD1. CDR1 is SGHNT, CDR2 YYREEE, per germline (reference sequence). Trimming cost V 3 bases and J 8 bases; bases outside gene matches: 11. This CDR3 region has 15 residues. The CDR3 reads CASSSTQGAHRGYTF. For the CDR3, the DNA is TGTGCCAGCAGCTCCACACAGGGGGCGCATCGGGGCTACACCTTC.

The V and J genes are TRBV11-3 and TRBJ2-5, with 16 bases that match TRBD2. From germline, CDR1 is SGHNT and CDR2 YENEEA. V gave up 6 bases and J gave up 3 bases; unmatched junction bases: 10. This CDR3 is 18 amino acids long. CDR3 in DNA: TGTGCCAGCAGGCTGCCCGGGACTAGCGGGAGGGCCGAAGAGACCCAGTACTTC. This sequence encodes CASRLPGTSGRAEETQYF.

The CDR3 loop reads CASSTSGVRTEAFF. CDR3 nucleotides: TGTGCCAGTAGTACATCAGGGGTGAGGACTGAAGCTTTCTTT. The gene calls are TRBV19 and TRBJ1-1; maybe TRBD1 (6 bases). The V end lost 4 bases, the J end lost 5 bases, and 14 bases lay between the germline ends. This CDR3 comprises 14 residues. Germline values: CDR1 LNHDA, CDR2 SQIVND (reference sequence).

This chain connects TRBV10-3 to TRBJ2-3, with 12 bases matching TRBD2. CDR1 and CDR2 from the germline V gene are ENHRY and SYGVKD. The trim removed 5 bases at V and 1 base at J, leaving 7 bases unmatched. This CDR3 is 17 amino acids long. The chain's CDR3 is CAISRTASGGGTDTQYF. CDR3 coding DNA: TGTGCCATCAGTCGAACCGCTAGCGGGGGGGGCACAGATACGCAGTATTTT.

The chain combines TRBV7-9 with TRBJ1-5, with no clear D. V lost 5 bases, J lost 1 base, and 9 bases lay in between. There are 14 residues in the CDR3. Germline lookup yields CDR1 SEHNR and CDR2 FQNEAQ (reference sequence). The CDR3 region is CASSPAVSNQPQHF. The CDR3 coding sequence is TGTGCCAGCAGCCCCGCGGTCAGCAATCAGCCCCAGCATTTT.

The genes are TRBV30 and TRBJ2-5, with D possibly TRBD2 on 6 matching bases. Between the trimmed V and J ends, which lost 5 bases and 9 bases, there was a span of 16 bases. In germline, CDR1 is GTSNPN, CDR2 SVGIG (reference sequence). The CDR3 is made up of 12 amino acids. The CDR3 DNA reads as TGTGCCTGGCGCGGGGCCCCCGGAGCCCAGTACTTC. The encoded protein is CAWRGAPGAQYF.

The rearrangement uses TRBV2 and TRBJ1-5; D remains unclear. Trimming took off 6 bases at V and 0 bases at J, with 9 bases between the two ends. This CDR3 is 14 amino acids long. CDR1 is SNHLY and CDR2 is FYNNEI in the germline V gene. The CDR3 spells CASRGRVSNQPQHF. CDR3 sequence (DNA): TGTGCCAGCAGAGGCCGGGTTAGCAATCAGCCCCAGCATTTT.

This clone has just one count. The chain uses TRBV6-5 and TRBJ1-5, with D possibly being TRBD1 (5 bases). Germline CDR1 is MNHEY and CDR2 is SVGAGI. The CDR3 loop spans 14 amino acids. V shed 2 bases and J shed 6 bases, with 11 bases lying between them. The CDR3 nucleotides read TGTGCCAGCAGTTACCTGCAGGGCGGTCAGCCCCAGCATTTT. It is translated as CASSYLQGGQPQHF.

The chain employs TRBV7-8 and TRBJ2-1; the match to TRBD2 covers 15 bases. Germline CDR1 reads SGHVS; CDR2 reads FQNEAQ. The CDR3 sequence is 17 residues long. Trimming at V came to 6 bases and at J to 8 bases, leaving 11 bases not matched to a gene. CDR3 nucleotide sequence: TGTGCCAGCAGGGATCAAGGACTAGCGGGAGGGATGGATGAGCAGTTCTTC. This gives the protein CASRDQGLAGGMDEQFF.

The chain employs TRBV7-3 and TRBJ2-3; D perhaps matches TRBD2 (6 bases). The length of the CDR3 is 15 residues. Germline V gene lookup returns CDR1 SGHTA and CDR2 FQGTGA. The V and J ends lost 6 bases and 4 bases respectively, with 17 bases between them. The CDR3 DNA sequence: TGTGCCAGCAGTCCGCGGGGACCGGGCCCAGATACGCAGTATTTT. This gives the protein CASSPRGPGPDTQYF.

The V and J genes are TRBV15 and TRBJ2-7, with D unclear. The germline gives CDR1 LNHNV, CDR2 YYDKDF (reference sequence). This CDR3 spans 12 amino acids. Trimming pared 2 bases from V and 3 bases from J, leaving 5 bases between. The CDR3 spells CATSRQLYEQYF. Written as DNA, the CDR3 is TGTGCCACCAGCAGACAACTCTACGAGCAGTACTTC.

V gene TRBV18 combines with J gene TRBJ2-7; 10 bases agree with TRBD1. This CDR3 has 15 residues. Germline trimming cut 4 bases from V and 4 bases from J; bases unmatched to any gene: 7. CDR1 is KGHSH and CDR2 is LQKENI in the germline V gene. For the CDR3, the DNA is TGTGCCAGCTCACTTGCCGGGACAGGGGAATACGAGCAGTACTTC. This codes for CASSLAGTGEYEQYF.

The chain recombines TRBV7-9 with TRBJ2-7; 12 bases match TRBD1. Germline V gene sequence: CDR1 SEHNR, CDR2 FQNEAQ (reference sequence). With V trimmed by 5 bases and J by 8 bases, 16 bases remained unmatched. The CDR3 has 17 residues. For the CDR3, the DNA is TGTGCCAGCAGCGAGACCGGGACAGGGGGCTTCGGGGTAAAGCAGTACTTC. Translated: CASSETGTGGFGVKQYF.